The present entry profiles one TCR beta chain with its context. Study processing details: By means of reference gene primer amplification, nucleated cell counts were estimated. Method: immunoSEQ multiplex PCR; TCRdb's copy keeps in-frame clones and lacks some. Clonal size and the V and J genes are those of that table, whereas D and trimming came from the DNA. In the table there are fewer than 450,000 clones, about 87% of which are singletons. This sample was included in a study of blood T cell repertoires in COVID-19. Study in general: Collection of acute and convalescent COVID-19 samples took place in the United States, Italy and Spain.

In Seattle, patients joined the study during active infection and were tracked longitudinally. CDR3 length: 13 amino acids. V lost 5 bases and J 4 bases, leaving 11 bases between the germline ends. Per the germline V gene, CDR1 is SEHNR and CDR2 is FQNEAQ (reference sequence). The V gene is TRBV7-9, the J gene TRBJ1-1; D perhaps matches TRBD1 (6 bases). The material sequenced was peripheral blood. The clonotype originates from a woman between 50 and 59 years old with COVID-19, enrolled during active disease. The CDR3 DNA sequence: TGTGCCAGCAGCCCAAGAGGGGGCACTGAAGCTTTCTTT. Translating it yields CASSPRGGTEAFF.